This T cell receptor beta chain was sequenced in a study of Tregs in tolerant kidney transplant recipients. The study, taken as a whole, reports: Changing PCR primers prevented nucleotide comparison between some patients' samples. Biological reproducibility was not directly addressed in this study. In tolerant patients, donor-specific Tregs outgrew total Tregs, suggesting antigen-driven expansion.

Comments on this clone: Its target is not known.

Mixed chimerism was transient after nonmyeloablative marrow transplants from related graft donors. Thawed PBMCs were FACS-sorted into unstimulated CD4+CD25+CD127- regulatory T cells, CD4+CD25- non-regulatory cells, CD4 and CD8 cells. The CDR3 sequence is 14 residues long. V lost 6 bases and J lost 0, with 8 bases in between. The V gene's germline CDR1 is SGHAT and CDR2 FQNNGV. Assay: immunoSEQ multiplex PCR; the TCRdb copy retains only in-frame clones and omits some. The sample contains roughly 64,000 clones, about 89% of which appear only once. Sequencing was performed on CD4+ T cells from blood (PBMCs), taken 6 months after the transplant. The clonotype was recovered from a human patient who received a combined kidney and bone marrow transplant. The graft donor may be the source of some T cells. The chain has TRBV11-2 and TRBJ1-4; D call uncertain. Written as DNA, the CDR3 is TGTGCCAGCAGATCCACTCCAACTAATGAAAAACTGTTTTTT. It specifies CASRSTPTNEKLFF.